This T cell receptor (beta chain) derives from a study of blood T cell repertoires in COVID-19. Data came from immunoSEQ multiplex PCR; TCRdb stores just in-frame clones and leaves some out. This table holds about 520,000 clones, around 85% found once. V was clipped by 7 bases and J by 9 bases; unmatched bases: 17. Germline V gives CDR1 LNHDA, CDR2 SQIVND (reference sequence). This CDR3 spans 16 amino acids. The specimen was peripheral blood. The gene calls are TRBV19 and TRBJ2-2; 7 bases are shared with TRBD1. The TCR was taken from a human donor in a cohort sampled during active COVID-19. The CDR3 loop is CASTPPGGRISRELFF. CDR3 DNA: TGTGCCAGTACCCCCCCAGGGGGACGAATTTCCAGGGAGCTGTTTTTT.